These 20 T cell receptor beta chains originate from one sample sequenced in a study of blood T cell repertoires in COVID-19. Only in-frame clones appear in the TCRdb table, and some are missing; sequencing was by immunoSEQ multiplex PCR. The sample shows roughly 40,000 clones, 65% to 85% of them seen only once. The sequencing input was peripheral blood. Receptor source: a woman older than 75 with active or convalescent COVID-19.

This chain joins TRBV18 and TRBJ1-2, with D unresolved. Trimming removed 2 bases at V and 6 bases at J, with 16 bases between. Germline V gives CDR1 KGHSH, CDR2 LQKENI. The CDR3 loop spans 15 amino acids. The CDR3, as DNA: TGTGCCAGCTCACCAGGTAGCGGTAACCTCGATGGCTACACCTTC. It is translated as CASSPGSGNLDGYTF.

The V call is TRBV3-1 (or the pseudogene TRBV3-2), the J call TRBJ2-7; 13 bases are a match to TRBD2. Per the germline V gene, CDR1 is LGHDT and CDR2 is YNNKEL (reference sequence). The V and J ends lost 1 base and 4 bases, in that order; junction bases with no gene match: 4. The CDR3 consists of 16 residues. DNA for the CDR3: TGTGCCAGCAGCCAAGCGACTAGCGGGAGGTTATACGAGCAGTACTTC. Its translation is CASSQATSGRLYEQYF.

J is TRBJ2-3 and V is TRBV28; TRBD2 matches at 14 bases. Looked up from germline, CDR1 is MDHEN and CDR2 is SYDVKM. With 6 bases clipped from V and 4 bases from J, the junction kept 12 bases outside the gene matches. The CDR3 sequence is 18 residues long. The CDR3 region is CASSGWGLAGEGADTQYF. The CDR3 nucleotides are TGTGCCAGCAGCGGATGGGGACTAGCGGGAGAGGGGGCAGATACGCAGTATTTT.

The chain combines TRBV7-2 with TRBJ2-6; the match to TRBD2 covers 13 bases. Germline CDR1 reads SGHTA; CDR2 reads FQGNSA. This CDR3 contains 19 residues. V shed 5 bases and J 0 bases; nucleotides not matched to a gene: 7. In DNA, the CDR3 is TGTGCCAGCAGCCCTAGAACTAGCGGGAGGGCCTCTGGGGCCAACGTCCTGACTTTC. It is translated as CASSPRTSGRASGANVLTF. The full variable domain, its missing parts supplied by reference TRBV7-2 and TRBJ2-6, is GAGVSQSPSNKVTEKGKDVELRCDPISGHTALYWYRQSLGQGLEFLIYFQGNSAPDKSGLPSDRFSAERTGGSVSTLTIQRTQQEDSAVYLCASSPRTSGRASGANVLTFGAGSRLTVL.

V gene TRBV2 combines with J gene TRBJ2-7; 8 positions agree with TRBD2. The V and J ends lost 10 bases and 2 bases, in that order; junction bases with no gene match: 10. The CDR3 consists of 14 residues. Per the germline V gene, CDR1 is SNHLY and CDR2 is FYNNEI. The CDR3 region has the DNA TGTGCCACCCGGACGACTAGCGCTACCTACGAGCAGTACTTC. Amino acids: CATRTTSATYEQYF.

The chain joins TRBV24-1 to TRBJ2-1; 16 bases align to TRBD2. In germline, CDR1 is KGHDR, CDR2 SFDVKD. The CDR3 extends over 18 amino acids. Unmatched junction bases numbered 12, after V lost 4 bases and J lost 10 bases. CDR3 sequence (DNA): TGTGCCACCAGTGAGATCCGGCCCGGGACTAGCGGGAGGGGGGAGCAGTTCTTC. It specifies CATSEIRPGTSGRGEQFF.

This clone was detected a few times. The genes are TRBV6-1 and TRBJ2-5, with 12 nucleotides matching TRBD1. This CDR3 is built from 17 residues. Germline V gene sequence: CDR1 MNHNS, CDR2 SASEGT. Trimming took 4 bases from V and 5 from J; bases not matched to a gene: 11. This CDR3 reads CASSVLLGTGGEETQYF. The CDR3 nucleotides read TGTGCCAGCAGTGTACTTCTCGGGACAGGGGGCGAGGAGACCCAGTACTTC.

This clone showed up just a few times. This chain connects TRBV7-9 to TRBJ1-6; weak D call: TRBD1 (6 bases). Deletions cut 6 bases from V and 5 bases from J, with 14 bases between. The germline CDR1 and CDR2 sequences are SEHNR and FQNEAQ (reference sequence). The CDR3 length is 15 residues. CDR3 amino acids: CASRGGASDNSPLHF. As DNA, the CDR3 is TGTGCCAGCAGAGGGGGGGCGAGCGATAATTCACCCCTCCACTTT. The full variable domain, rest sourced from reference TRBV7-9 and TRBJ1-6, is DTGVSQNPRHKITKRGQNVTFRCDPISEHNRLYWYRQTLGQGPEFLTYFQNEAQLEKSRLLSDRFSAERPKGSFSTLEIQRTEQGDSAMYLCASRGGASDNSPLHFGNGTRLTVT.

V gene TRBV19 combines with J gene TRBJ1-4, with D perhaps matching TRBD1 (6 bases). This CDR3 spans 13 amino acids. Germline lookup yields CDR1 LNHDA and CDR2 SQIVND (reference sequence). V was shortened by 6 bases and J by 8 bases, with 13 bases between the two germline ends. The CDR3 loop is CASSAGGREKLFF. The CDR3 coding sequence is TGTGCCAGTAGCGCCGGGGGGCGCGAAAAACTGTTTTTT. The full variable domain, in which reference TRBV19 and TRBJ1-4 provide the parts outside the CDR3, is DGGITQSPKYLFRKEGQNVTLSCEQNLNHDAMYWYRQDPGQGLRLIYYSQIVNDFQKGDIAEGYSVSREKKESFPLTVTSAQKNPTAFYLCASSAGGREKLFFGSGTQLSVL.

The rearrangement uses TRBV6-5 and TRBJ1-2, with TRBD1 as a possible D gene (6 bases). Trimming removed 5 bases from V and 4 bases from J, with 17 bases in between. The germline V gene encodes CDR1 MNHEY and CDR2 SVGAGI. CDR3 length: 15 amino acids. CDR3 loop: CASSTTQGSGYGYTF. CDR3 DNA: TGTGCCAGCAGTACGACCCAGGGGAGCGGCTATGGCTACACCTTC.

The CDR3 bases are TGTGCCAGCAGCCTTATGACAGGGAACACTGAAGCTTTCTTT. This sequence encodes CASSLMTGNTEAFF. The chain combines TRBV7-9 with TRBJ1-1; D perhaps matches TRBD1 (6 bases). Germline values: CDR1 SEHNR, CDR2 FQNEAQ (reference sequence). The CDR3 sequence is 14 residues long. Trimming pared 5 bases from V and 1 base from J, leaving 11 bases between.

V and J are TRBV18 and TRBJ1-6, with TRBD1 matching 9 bases. The V gene end was trimmed by 5 bases and the J gene end by 7 bases; junction bases not matched to a gene: 3. In germline, CDR1 is KGHSH, CDR2 LQKENI. CDR3 length equals 14 residues. CDR3 loop: CASSAGTGNSPLHF. Here the CDR3 DNA reads TGTGCCAGCTCAGCCGGGACAGGGAATTCACCCCTCCACTTT.

This clone has only one observation. The chain recombines TRBV29-1 with TRBJ2-1, with TRBD2 matching 10 bases. V gave up 5 bases and J gave up 3 bases; unmatched junction bases: 4. This CDR3 spans 14 amino acids. Germline-derived CDR1 and CDR2 are SQVTM and ANQGSEA. Here the CDR3 reads CSVPTSGFYNEQFF. The CDR3 DNA reads TGCAGCGTTCCGACTAGCGGGTTCTACAATGAGCAGTTCTTC.

This clone was recorded only once. The V and J genes are TRBV15 and TRBJ2-1; 13 bases agree with TRBD2. V lost 8 bases and J lost 8; bases outside the gene matches: 9. Germline-derived CDR1 and CDR2 are LNHNV and YYDKDF (reference sequence). The CDR3 sequence is 15 residues long. CDR3 sequence: CATGRRTSGSYEQFF. In DNA, the CDR3 is TGTGCCACCGGGCGACGGACTAGCGGGAGCTATGAGCAGTTCTTC. The full variable domain, rest sourced from reference TRBV15 and TRBJ2-1, is DAMVIQNPRYQVTQFGKPVTLSCSQTLNHNVMYWYQQKSSQAPKLLFHYYDKDFNNEADTPDNFQSRRPNTSFCFLDIRSPGLGDTAMYLCATGRRTSGSYEQFFGPGTRLTVL.

The V and J genes are TRBV28 and TRBJ1-5; 9 bases are shared with TRBD1. In germline, CDR1 is MDHEN, CDR2 SYDVKM. Germline trimming cut 3 bases from V and 9 bases from J; bases unmatched to any gene: 9. This CDR3 has 15 amino acids. The CDR3 bases are TGTGCCAGCAGTTTCAGGGACAGGGACAGTCTGCCCCAGCATTTT. This codes for CASSFRDRDSLPQHF. Full variable domain (outside the CDR3, taken from reference TRBV28 and TRBJ1-5): DVKVTQSSRYLVKRTGEKVFLECVQDMDHENMFWYRQDPGLGLRLIYFSYDVKMKEKGDIPEGYSVSREKKERFSLILESASTNQTSMYLCASSFRDRDSLPQHFGDGTRLSIL.

The chain uses TRBV30 and TRBJ1-3; D ambiguous. The CDR3 has 16 residues. Germline V lookup: CDR1 GTSNPN, CDR2 SVGIG (reference sequence). V was trimmed by 0 bases and J by 0 bases, leaving 12 bases between them. For the CDR3, the DNA is TGTGCCTGGAGTGTACGATACAGAGCCTCTGGAAACACCATATATTTT. Protein sequence: CAWSVRYRASGNTIYF.

This chain connects TRBV29-1 to TRBJ2-3; 10 positions agree with TRBD2. Germline CDR1 reads SQVTM; CDR2 reads ANQGSEA. The V segment lost 3 bases and the J segment 5 bases; nucleotides outside the gene matches: 5. The CDR3 contains 14 residues. CDR3 DNA sequence: TGCAGCGTTGACGTGGCTAGCGGGGGAGATACGCAGTATTTT. Translation gives CSVDVASGGDTQYF.

The chain has TRBV7-3 and TRBJ1-2; tentatively, D is TRBD1 (5 bases). Germline V gives CDR1 SGHTA, CDR2 FQGTGA. This CDR3 has 14 amino acids. With 5 bases removed from V and 10 bases from J, the gap between germline ends came to 20 bases. CDR3 DNA sequence: TGTGCCAGCAGCCCGTCATCGGGGGATATCGACTACACCTTC. Its protein product is CASSPSSGDIDYTF.

V is TRBV2 and J is TRBJ1-3; no reliable D call. Germline CDR1 SNHLY, CDR2 FYNNEI. The germline V and J ends were trimmed by 2 bases and 6 bases, with 8 bases remaining between them. The CDR3 runs to 13 residues. Written as DNA, the CDR3 is TGTGCCAGCAGTGAAAGCCAAGTAAACACCATATATTTT. It translates to CASSESQVNTIYF. The variable domain in full, with the rest retrieved from reference TRBV2 and TRBJ1-3, is EPEVTQTPSHQVTQMGQEVILRCVPISNHLYFYWYRQILGQKVEFLVSFYNNEISEKSEIFDDQFSVERPDGSNFTLKIRSTKLEDSAMYFCASSESQVNTIYFGEGSWLTVV.

The chain links TRBV5-1 to TRBJ2-1; D unresolved. Germline V CDR1 and CDR2: SGHRS, YFSETQ. This CDR3 spans 13 amino acids. V was cut by 3 bases and J by 5 bases, with 9 bases left in between. CDR3 amino acids: CASSSPPDNEQFF. DNA of the CDR3: TGCGCCAGCAGCTCCCCCCCGGACAATGAGCAGTTCTTC.